The rows below give T cell receptor beta chains drawn from one sample of a study of cytomegalovirus exposure and HLA in healthy donors. Profiling relied on immunoSEQ multiplex PCR, and the TCRdb table lists in-frame clones only, not all of them. The table lists under 200,000 clones, around four fifths of them singletons. Sequencing was carried out using PBMCs. The source of these receptors is a woman between 45 and 65 years old in good health and CMV-seropositive. Each CDR3 is given with its conserved first and last residue. D genes are given only for firm matches. Some rows mark clone size as missing; the rest say once, few, many or name a class of expanded clone.

j_gene: TRBJ1-5
abundance: .
v_gene: TRBV28
d_gene: .
CDR3nt: TGTGCCAGCAGTTTACGAGTCAAGACCCAGCATTTT
CDR3aa: CASSLRVKTQHF

j_gene: TRBJ2-7
abundance: .
v_gene: TRBV7-9
d_gene: TRBD2
CDR3nt: TGTTCCAGCAGCTTAGAAGGGAGGGGCCAGTACTTC
CDR3aa: CSSSLEGRGQYF

j_gene: TRBJ2-2
abundance: .
v_gene: TRBV7-8
d_gene: .
CDR3nt: TGTGCCAGCAGCTTAGAATTGCGCACCGGGGAGCTGTTTTTT
CDR3aa: CASSLELRTGELFF

j_gene: TRBJ2-1
abundance: .
v_gene: TRBV7-9
d_gene: TRBD2
CDR3nt: TGTGCCAGCAGCTTTGAGCGGGGGAGTTACAATGAGCAGTTCTTC
CDR3aa: CASSFERGSYNEQFF

j_gene: TRBJ2-5
abundance: few
v_gene: TRBV7-6
d_gene: TRBD2
CDR3nt: TGTGCCAGCAGCTTAGCAGCGACTAGCGGGGGGATCCAAGAGACCCAGTACTTC
CDR3aa: CASSLAATSGGIQETQYF

j_gene: TRBJ2-6
abundance: .
v_gene: TRBV11-2
d_gene: .
CDR3nt: TGTGCCAGCAGCCCGCTGGCCGGGGCCAACGTCCTGACTTTC
CDR3aa: CASSPLAGANVLTF

j_gene: TRBJ2-7
abundance: .
v_gene: TRBV18
d_gene: .
CDR3nt: TGTGCCAGCTCACCCACAGGCTCCTACGAGCAGTACTTC
CDR3aa: CASSPTGSYEQYF

j_gene: TRBJ1-5
abundance: .
v_gene: TRBV6-5
d_gene: .
CDR3nt: TGTGCCAGCAACCAAGCGGGATATAGCAATCAGCCCCAGCATTTT
CDR3aa: CASNQAGYSNQPQHF

j_gene: TRBJ1-5
abundance: once
v_gene: TRBV5-5
d_gene: TRBD1
CDR3nt: TGCGCCAGCAGCCTTGGACAGGGAACTAAGCCCCAGCATTTT
CDR3aa: CASSLGQGTKPQHF

j_gene: TRBJ2-5
abundance: .
v_gene: TRBV15
d_gene: .
CDR3nt: TGTGCCACCAGCAGGGGACCTCGGGGGTACCAAGAGACCCAGTACTTC
CDR3aa: CATSRGPRGYQETQYF

j_gene: TRBJ2-5
abundance: .
v_gene: TRBV6-5
d_gene: .
CDR3nt: TGTGCCAGCAGACCTCCGGAGCAAGAGACCCAGTACTTC
CDR3aa: CASRPPEQETQYF

j_gene: TRBJ2-7
abundance: .
v_gene: TRBV7-2
d_gene: TRBD1
CDR3nt: TGTGCCAGCAGCTTAGGAGGGGGCCTTACCGCCTACGAGCAGTACTTC
CDR3aa: CASSLGGGLTAYEQYF

j_gene: TRBJ2-7
abundance: .
v_gene: TRBV5-6
d_gene: .
CDR3nt: TGTGCCAGCAGCCCGACAGTCCCCTCCTACGAGCAGTACTTC
CDR3aa: CASSPTVPSYEQYF

j_gene: TRBJ2-2
abundance: .
v_gene: TRBV19
d_gene: TRBD2
CDR3nt: TGTGCCAGTAGAACTAGCGGGGGGCCGAACACCGGGGAGCTGTTTTTT
CDR3aa: CASRTSGGPNTGELFF

j_gene: TRBJ2-7
abundance: .
v_gene: TRBV7-2
d_gene: .
CDR3nt: TGTGCCAGCAGCCGTACCTACGAGCAGTACTTC
CDR3aa: CASSRTYEQYF

j_gene: TRBJ2-7
abundance: .
v_gene: TRBV29-1
d_gene: TRBD2
CDR3nt: TGCAGCGTTGAACTTGCTAGCGGGGGGTCCTACGAGCAGTACTTC
CDR3aa: CSVELASGGSYEQYF

j_gene: TRBJ1-1
abundance: few
v_gene: TRBV4-1
d_gene: TRBD1
CDR3nt: TGCGCCAGCAGCCTTGACAGGGTCACTGAAGCTTTCTTT
CDR3aa: CASSLDRVTEAFF

j_gene: TRBJ2-3
abundance: .
v_gene: TRBV7-3
d_gene: .
CDR3nt: TGTGCCAGCAGCTCAGTGGCGGCTAGCACAGATACGCAGTATTTT
CDR3aa: CASSSVAASTDTQYF

j_gene: TRBJ2-2
abundance: once
v_gene: TRBV7-3
d_gene: TRBD2
CDR3nt: TGTGCCAGCACCCCGGGGGGGCCTACCGGGGAGCTGTTTTTT
CDR3aa: CASTPGGPTGELFF

j_gene: TRBJ2-1
abundance: .
v_gene: TRBV5-4
d_gene: TRBD2
CDR3nt: TGTGCCAGCAGCTTGGTAGCGGGGGGCGATCTGCTCTTC
CDR3aa: CASSLVAGGDLLF

j_gene: TRBJ2-7
abundance: .
v_gene: TRBV7-8
d_gene: .
CDR3nt: TGTGCCAGCAGCTCCGGTCTGTTATACGAGCAGTACTTC
CDR3aa: CASSSGLLYEQYF

j_gene: TRBJ2-5
abundance: .
v_gene: TRBV19
d_gene: .
CDR3nt: TGTGCCAGTAGTACAGGTTACCAAGAGACCCAGTACTTC
CDR3aa: CASSTGYQETQYF

j_gene: TRBJ2-7
abundance: .
v_gene: TRBV29-1
d_gene: TRBD1
CDR3nt: TGCAGCGCCACCGGGACAGCAGCCACCGAGCAGTACTTC
CDR3aa: CSATGTAATEQYF

j_gene: TRBJ1-1
abundance: .
v_gene: TRBV19
d_gene: .
CDR3nt: TGTGCCAGTAGTATGATCGGGTACACTGAAGCTTTCTTT
CDR3aa: CASSMIGYTEAFF

j_gene: TRBJ2-7
abundance: .
v_gene: TRBV10-3
d_gene: .
CDR3nt: TGTGCCAGCAGTGAAATGCCAGGGCGGTACGAGCAGTACTTC
CDR3aa: CASSEMPGRYEQYF

j_gene: TRBJ2-1
abundance: .
v_gene: TRBV2
d_gene: .
CDR3nt: TGTGCCAGCAGTTTCCTTTACGGGGGTGAGCAGTTCTTC
CDR3aa: CASSFLYGGEQFF